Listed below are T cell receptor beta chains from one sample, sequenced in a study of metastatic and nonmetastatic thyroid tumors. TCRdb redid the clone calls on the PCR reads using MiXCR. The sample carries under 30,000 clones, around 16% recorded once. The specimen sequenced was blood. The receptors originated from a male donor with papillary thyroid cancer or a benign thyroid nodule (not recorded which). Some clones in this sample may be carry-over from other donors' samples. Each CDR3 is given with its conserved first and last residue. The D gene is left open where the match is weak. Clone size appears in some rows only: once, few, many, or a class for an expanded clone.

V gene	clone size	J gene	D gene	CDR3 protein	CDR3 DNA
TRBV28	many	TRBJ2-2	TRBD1	CASRDRDYTGELFF	TGTGCCAGCAGGGACAGGGATTACACCGGGGAGCTGTTTTTT
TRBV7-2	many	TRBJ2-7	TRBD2	CASSWGFLGGSSYEQYF	TGTGCCAGCAGCTGGGGGTTTTTGGGCGGGAGTTCCTACGAGCAGTACTTC
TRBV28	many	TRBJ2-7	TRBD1	CASSPNRDSDYEQYF	TGTGCCAGCAGTCCCAATCGGGACAGTGACTACGAGCAGTACTTC
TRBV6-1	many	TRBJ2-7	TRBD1	CASSRDRGYEQYF	TGTGCCAGCAGTCGGGACAGGGGGTACGAGCAGTACTTC
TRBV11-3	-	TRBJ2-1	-	CASSRDGTSDDQFF	TGTGCCAGCAGCCGGGACGGAACGTCTGATGATCAATTCTTC
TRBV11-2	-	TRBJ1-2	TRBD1	CASSPGQARGSYGYTF	TGTGCCAGCAGCCCCGGACAGGCCCGAGGGAGCTATGGCTACACCTTC
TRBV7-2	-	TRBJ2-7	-	CASSLNPGAGGWQYF	TGTGCCAGCAGCTTAAACCCCGGCGCCGGAGGTTGGCAGTACTTC
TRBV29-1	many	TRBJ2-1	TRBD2	CSVEFGGRGAYNEQFF	TGCAGCGTTGAATTTGGCGGGAGGGGAGCCTACAATGAGCAGTTCTTC
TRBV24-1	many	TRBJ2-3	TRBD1	CATSDYRGPSTDTQYF	TGTGCCACCAGTGATTACAGGGGGCCTAGCACAGATACGCAGTATTTT
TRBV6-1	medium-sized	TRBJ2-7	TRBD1	CASRDRGPSYEQYF	TGTGCCAGCAGGGACAGGGGGCCCAGCTACGAGCAGTACTTC
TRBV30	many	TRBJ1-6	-	CACGRRQSPLHF	TGTGCCTGCGGACGGAGGCAATCACCCCTCCACTTT
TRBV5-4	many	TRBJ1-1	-	CASSLKGGKAEAFF	TGTGCCAGCAGCTTGAAGGGGGGGAAGGCTGAAGCTTTCTTT
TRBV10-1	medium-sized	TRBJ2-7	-	CASSDRGYEQYF	TGCGCCAGCAGTGATCGGGGCTACGAGCAGTACTTC
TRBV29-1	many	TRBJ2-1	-	CSVASLANNEQFF	TGCAGCGTTGCTTCACTAGCAAACAATGAGCAGTTCTTC
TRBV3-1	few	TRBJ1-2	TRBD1	CASSFSRDSYGYTF	TGTGCCAGCAGCTTCTCCCGGGACAGCTATGGCTACACCTTC
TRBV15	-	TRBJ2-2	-	CATSRAGGTATGELFF	TGTGCCACCAGCAGAGCCGGAGGGACAGCGACTGGGGAGCTGTTTTTT
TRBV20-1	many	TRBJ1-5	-	CSAHNPAGAYSNQPQHF	TGCAGTGCTCATAACCCGGCGGGGGCTTATAGCAATCAGCCCCAGCATTTT
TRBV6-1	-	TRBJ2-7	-	CASSPGFTHEQYF	TGTGCCAGCAGTCCGGGGTTCACCCACGAGCAGTACTTC
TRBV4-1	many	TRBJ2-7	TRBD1	CASSSGTGATYEQYF	TGCGCCAGCAGCTCCGGGACAGGGGCCACCTACGAGCAGTACTTC
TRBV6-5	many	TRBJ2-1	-	CASSFFQGASSYNEQFF	TGTGCCAGCAGTTTTTTTCAGGGTGCTAGCTCCTACAATGAGCAGTTCTTC
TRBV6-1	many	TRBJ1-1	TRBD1	CASSLGQAEAFF	TGTGCCAGCAGTTTAGGACAGGCTGAAGCTTTCTTT
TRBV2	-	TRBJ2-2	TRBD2	CASTSGRITGELFF	TGTGCCAGCACTAGCGGGAGGATCACCGGGGAGCTGTTTTTT